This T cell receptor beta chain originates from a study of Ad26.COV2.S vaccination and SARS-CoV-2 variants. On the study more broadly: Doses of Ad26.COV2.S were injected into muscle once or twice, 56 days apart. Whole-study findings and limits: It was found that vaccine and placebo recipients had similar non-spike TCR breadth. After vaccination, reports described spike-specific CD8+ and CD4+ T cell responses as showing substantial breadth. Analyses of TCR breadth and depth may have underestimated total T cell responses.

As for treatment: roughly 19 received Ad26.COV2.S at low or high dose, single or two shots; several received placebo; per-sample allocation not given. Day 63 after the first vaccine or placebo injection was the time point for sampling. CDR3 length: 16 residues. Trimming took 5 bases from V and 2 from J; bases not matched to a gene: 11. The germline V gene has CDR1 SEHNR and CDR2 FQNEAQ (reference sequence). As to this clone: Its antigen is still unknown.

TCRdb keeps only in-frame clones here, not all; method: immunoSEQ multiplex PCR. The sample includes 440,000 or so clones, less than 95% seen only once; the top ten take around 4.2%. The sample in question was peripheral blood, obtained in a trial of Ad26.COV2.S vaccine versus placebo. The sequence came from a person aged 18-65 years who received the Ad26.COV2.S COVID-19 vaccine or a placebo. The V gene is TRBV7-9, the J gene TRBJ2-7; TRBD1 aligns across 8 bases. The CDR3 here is CASSGSLGQGTYEQYF. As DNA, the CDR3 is TGTGCCAGCAGCGGGAGCCTTGGACAGGGCACCTACGAGCAGTACTTC.